The clone carrying this TCR beta chain was seen ten or more times. This record comes from a study of CD8+CD57+ T cells in acquired aplastic anemia. There are 14 residues in the CDR3. With V trimmed by 1 base and J by 6 bases, 2 bases remained unmatched. Patients sequenced had flow cytometry evidence of CD8+CD57+ cell expansion. The study profiled TCR beta VDJ and CDR3 using genomic DNA as template. TCRdb independently ran MiXCR on the reads; one entry per CDR3 protein. The table has some 170,000 distinct CDR3 sequences, more than 60% seen once. This TCR came from a human donor with aplastic anemia. The gene calls are TRBV12-3 or TRBV12-4 and TRBJ2-7, with 11 nucleotides matching TRBD1. The source material was sorted CD4+, CD8+, or CD8+CD57+ T cells (not recorded which) from PBMCs. For the CDR3, the DNA is TGTGCCAGCAGTTTAGGGGGACAGGGGGGCGAGCAGTACTTC. Translation gives CASSLGGQGGEQYF.